The clone carrying this T cell receptor beta chain turned up a few times. This CDR3 is built from 14 residues. Germline values: CDR1 SGHTA, CDR2 FQGNSA. V lost 5 bases to trimming and J lost 10 bases; unmatched junction nucleotides: 5. This entry comes from a study of cytomegalovirus exposure and HLA in healthy donors. Both 60 Vbeta primers and 13 Jbeta primers went into the PCR. The table came from immunoSEQ multiplex PCR; TCRdb's copy has only in-frame clones and leaves some out. The sample lists tens of thousands of clones, 10% seen once, with approximately 24% in the top ten. The receptor's source is a man between 60 and 75 years old in good health and CMV-seropositive. The chain carries TRBV7-2 and TRBJ1-4; TRBD1 matches at 12 bases. Sequencing was carried out using PBMCs. CDR3 protein: CASSPGTGGAKLFF. The CDR3 DNA reads TGTGCCAGCAGCCCCGGGACAGGGGGCGCAAAACTGTTTTTT.